This passage covers 7 T cell receptor beta chains from one sample sequenced in a study of cytomegalovirus exposure and HLA in healthy donors. The PCR used 60 Vbeta and 13 Jbeta primers. Sequencing was performed with immunoSEQ multiplex PCR; in TCRdb, only in-frame clones are kept and a portion is missing. The table records about 180,000 clones, around 83% of them present only once. The sequenced sample was PBMCs. These receptors originate from a girl aged 2 to 10 in good health and CMV-seropositive.

Concerning this clone itself: Germline and junction disagree at one end, which may indicate a read error. In the same sample, other DNA sequences code for this CDR3. The chain joins TRBV5-1 to TRBJ1-1; D is ambiguous. Germline V gene lookup returns CDR1 SGHRS and CDR2 YFSETQ. The length of the CDR3 is 13 residues. CDR3 nucleotide sequence: TGCGCCAGCAGCTTGGAGACAAACACTGAGGCTTTCTTT. Amino acids: CASSLETNTEAFF.

V usage is TRBV12-5 and J usage is TRBJ2-2; D is undetermined. Germline values: CDR1 LGHNT, CDR2 FRNRAP. CDR3 length: 14 residues. V was trimmed by 0 bases and J by 6 bases, leaving 8 bases between them. The CDR3: CASGLVLASGELFF. The DNA for the CDR3 is TGTGCTAGTGGTTTGGTACTTGCGTCCGGGGAGCTGTTTTTT.

The chain employs TRBV28 and TRBJ2-1, with D perhaps matching TRBD2 (5 bases). Between the trimmed V and J ends, which lost 6 bases and 0 bases, there was a span of 12 bases. CDR3 length: 15 amino acids. Germline values: CDR1 MDHEN, CDR2 SYDVKM. The CDR3 region has the DNA TGTGCCAGCAGAGGGAGCGGTGGCTCCTACAATGAGCAGTTCTTC. It is translated as CASRGSGGSYNEQFF. Filled out from reference TRBV28 and TRBJ2-1, the complete variable domain reads DVKVTQSSRYLVKRTGEKVFLECVQDMDHENMFWYRQDPGLGLRLIYFSYDVKMKEKGDIPEGYSVSREKKERFSLILESASTNQTSMYLCASRGSGGSYNEQFFGPGTRLTVL.

This clone was detected a few times. J is TRBJ1-3 and V is TRBV6-5, with unresolved D. This CDR3 has 13 residues. V gave up 4 bases and J gave up 8 bases, with 12 bases separating them. Looked up from germline, CDR1 is MNHEY and CDR2 is SVGAGI. CDR3 protein: CASSSFREDTIYF. The CDR3 DNA is TGTGCCAGCAGTTCTTTCCGGGAAGACACCATATATTTT.

This clone has just a few counts. This chain joins TRBV13 and TRBJ2-7; unclear D gene. Germline CDR1 is PRHDT and CDR2 is FYEKMQ (reference sequence). V was pared by 2 bases and J by 2 bases, with 7 bases between. The CDR3 loop spans 13 amino acids. The CDR3 spells CASSLTPAYEQYF. CDR3 nucleotide sequence: TGTGCCAGCAGCTTAACGCCAGCCTACGAGCAGTACTTC.

This clone was detected a few times. This sequence joins TRBV2 and TRBJ2-6; D not resolved. This CDR3 has 13 residues. V gave up 7 bases and J gave up 2 bases, with 6 bases separating them. CDR1 SNHLY and CDR2 FYNNEI come from the germline V gene. The CDR3: CASTSAGANVLTF. The DNA of the CDR3 is TGTGCCAGCACTTCGGCTGGGGCCAACGTCCTGACTTTC. Using reference TRBV2 and TRBJ2-6 for the parts outside the CDR3, the full variable domain is EPEVTQTPSHQVTQMGQEVILRCVPISNHLYFYWYRQILGQKVEFLVSFYNNEISEKSEIFDDQFSVERPDGSNFTLKIRSTKLEDSAMYFCASTSAGANVLTFGAGSRLTVL.

This chain joins TRBV19 and TRBJ2-5; 8 bases are a match to TRBD2. There are 18 residues in the CDR3. J lost 4 bases, V lost 2 bases, and 15 bases had no gene match. CDR1 LNHDA and CDR2 SQIVND come from the germline V gene (reference sequence). The CDR3 DNA sequence: TGTGCCAGTAGTATAAATCGGCGGGCGGGGGGCCCGGGAGAGACCCAGTACTTC. As protein: CASSINRRAGGPGETQYF.